Presented here are 26 T cell receptor beta chains from one specimen sequenced in a study of cytomegalovirus exposure and HLA in healthy donors (dated by TCRdb to about 2017). Libraries were built with the immunoSEQ multiplex PCR assay. For the multiplex PCR, a mixture combining 60 forward primers for TCR Vbeta segments and 13 reverse primers for TCR Jbeta segments was used. The clones in this table, taken by TCRdb from immuneACCESS, are in-frame only. Not every clone is retained; where verified, under half of the shortfall comes from an unresolved V gene, and the cause of the rest is unknown. The sample table records 100,000 or so clones; 80% to 90% of these occur just once. More than 1% of the sample belongs to the ten largest clones. The source material was PBMCs. The receptor source for this set is a woman between 18 and 30 years old in good health and CMV-seronegative.

The V call is TRBV7-9, the J call TRBJ2-7, with D possibly matching TRBD1 (6 bases). The CDR3 consists of 15 residues. V shed 1 base and J shed 6 bases, with 16 bases lying between them. Germline CDR1 is SEHNR and CDR2 is FQNEAQ (reference sequence). The chain's CDR3 is CASSLVGQQITEQYF. As DNA, the CDR3 is TGTGCCAGCAGCTTAGTGGGACAACAGATCACCGAGCAGTACTTC. The variable domain in full, completed from reference TRBV7-9 and TRBJ2-7, reads DTGVSQNPRHKITKRGQNVTFRCDPISEHNRLYWYRQTLGQGPEFLTYFQNEAQLEKSRLLSDRFSAERPKGSFSTLEIQRTEQGDSAMYLCASSLVGQQITEQYFGPGTRLTVT.

The V and J genes are TRBV4-3 and TRBJ2-1; TRBD1 matches at 9 bases. Germline CDR1 and CDR2: LGHNA and YSLEER. V lost 4 bases and J lost 2; bases outside the gene matches: 3. This CDR3 comprises 15 residues. In DNA form, the CDR3 reads TGCGCCAGCAGCCGACGACAGGGGGCCTACAATGAGCAGTTCTTC. This codes for CASSRRQGAYNEQFF.

V gene TRBV5-4 combines with J gene TRBJ1-4; tentative D call: TRBD1 (6 bases). V was pared by 2 bases and J by 2 bases, with 13 bases between. The germline V gene has CDR1 SGHNT and CDR2 YYREEE (reference sequence). This CDR3 comprises 16 residues. CDR3 nucleotide sequence: TGTGCCAGCAGCTTTGGGGGCCCAGTGACTAATGAAAAACTGTTTTTT. This codes for CASSFGGPVTNEKLFF.

Of note for this clone: One end of the junction fails to match germline, which may point to a read error. The gene calls are TRBV7-9 and TRBJ1-2, with no clear D. In germline, CDR1 is SEHNR, CDR2 FQNEAQ (reference sequence). CDR3 length equals 12 residues. The CDR3 loop reads CSSSLAYGGYTF. The CDR3, as DNA: TGTTCCAGCAGCTTAGCCTACGGTGGCTACACCTTC.

V and J are TRBV6-1 and TRBJ1-1; D is uncertain. The germline CDR1 and CDR2 sequences are MNHNS and SASEGT. V lost 8 bases and J 7 bases, leaving 11 bases between the germline ends. The CDR3 is 11 amino acids. The CDR3 loop reads CASEKTVEAFF. The CDR3 DNA sequence: TGTGCCAGCGAAAAAACAGTTGAAGCTTTCTTT.

The chain recombines TRBV5-4 with TRBJ1-2; TRBD1 is a possible D gene (6 bases). V lost 0 bases, J lost 6 bases, and 12 bases lay in between. Germline values: CDR1 SGHNT, CDR2 YYREEE (reference sequence). The length of the CDR3 is 14 residues. The CDR3 DNA reads as TGTGCCAGCAGCTTGGTGGCAGGGGTTGATGGCTACACCTTC. This gives the protein CASSLVAGVDGYTF.

This clone was counted only a few times. DNA for the CDR3: TGTGCCAGTAGTAACGGGGGCTATAATTCACCCCTCCACTTT. It yields the protein CASSNGGYNSPLHF. J is TRBJ1-6 and V is TRBV19; D perhaps matches TRBD1 (5 bases). V was shortened by 4 bases and J by 3 bases, with 7 bases between the two germline ends. The CDR3 loop spans 14 amino acids. Per germline, CDR1 LNHDA and CDR2 SQIVND (reference sequence). Together with reference TRBV19 and TRBJ1-6, the CDR3 gives the full variable domain: DGGITQSPKYLFRKEGQNVTLSCEQNLNHDAMYWYRQDPGQGLRLIYYSQIVNDFQKGDIAEGYSVSREKKESFPLTVTSAQKNPTAFYLCASSNGGYNSPLHFGNGTRLTVT.

V and J are TRBV29-1 and TRBJ2-1, with a tentative D call TRBD2 (7 bases). Deletions cut 5 bases from V and 8 bases from J, with 22 bases between. This CDR3 comprises 15 residues. CDR1 is SQVTM and CDR2 is ANQGSEA in the germline V gene. In nucleotides, the CDR3 is TGCAGCGTTATTGGAAGGGGCGGGGGCCCGTATGAGCAGTTCTTC. Translating gives CSVIGRGGGPYEQFF.

The chain is built from TRBV6-4 and TRBJ1-5, with D unclear. The germline V and J ends were trimmed by 4 bases and 0 bases, with 4 bases remaining between them. In germline, CDR1 is MRHNA, CDR2 SNTAGT. This CDR3 is 13 amino acids long. The DNA of the CDR3 is TGTGCCAGCAGTGCTTTTAGCAATCAGCCCCAGCATTTT. It yields the protein CASSAFSNQPQHF.

The CDR3 loop reads CASSGLDPVVVEKLFF. The CDR3 DNA is TGTGCCAGCAGTGGACTAGACCCCGTGGTGGTTGAAAAACTGTTTTTT. The chain joins TRBV28 to TRBJ1-4, with D hard to call. There are 16 residues in the CDR3. Germline CDR1 MDHEN, CDR2 SYDVKM. The V gene lost 5 bases and the J gene lost 7 bases, with 20 bases spanning the gap. The entire variable domain, with the rest obtained from reference TRBV28 and TRBJ1-4, is as follows: DVKVTQSSRYLVKRTGEKVFLECVQDMDHENMFWYRQDPGLGLRLIYFSYDVKMKEKGDIPEGYSVSREKKERFSLILESASTNQTSMYLCASSGLDPVVVEKLFFGSGTQLSVL.

The rearrangement uses TRBV7-2 and TRBJ2-7; 7 bases map to TRBD2. The length of the CDR3 is 14 residues. V lost 6 bases to trimming and J lost 3 bases; unmatched junction nucleotides: 8. CDR1 is SGHTA and CDR2 is FQGNSA in the germline V gene. The CDR3 bases are TGTGCCAGCAGTCTCGGCGGGAGAGACTACGAGCAGTACTTC. It codes for CASSLGGRDYEQYF.

This rearrangement joins TRBV19 to TRBJ1-5; 8 bases match TRBD1. Germline CDR1 reads LNHDA; CDR2 reads SQIVND (reference sequence). The J segment lost 5 bases and the V segment lost 2 bases, leaving 5 bases of the junction unmatched. The CDR3 consists of 15 residues. This chain's CDR3 is CASSILGQGHQPQHF. CDR3 DNA: TGTGCCAGTAGTATACTTGGACAGGGCCATCAGCCCCAGCATTTT.

The chain uses TRBV7-9 and TRBJ2-2; 9 bases match TRBD2. Germline-derived CDR1 and CDR2 are SEHNR and FQNEAQ (reference sequence). This CDR3 has 17 residues. V lost 3 bases to trimming and J lost 2 bases; unmatched junction nucleotides: 7. The DNA of the CDR3 is TGTGCCAGCAGCTTCTGGCTAGCGGGAATAAACACCGGGGAGCTGTTTTTT. It yields the protein CASSFWLAGINTGELFF.

V and J are TRBV6-6 and TRBJ1-1; maybe TRBD1 (5 bases). The CDR3 totals 13 residues. V was clipped by 7 bases and J by 2 bases, with 11 bases between them. CDR1 and CDR2 from the germline V gene are MNHNY and SVGAGI (reference sequence). As DNA, the CDR3 is TGTGCCAGCACCTGGGGGGATAACACTGAAGCTTTCTTT. Its translation: CASTWGDNTEAFF.

This sequence joins TRBV25-1 and TRBJ1-1; 7 positions agree with TRBD1. Trimming removed 8 bases from V and 3 bases from J; junction bases left unmatched: 6. The germline V gene encodes CDR1 MGHDK and CDR2 SYGVNS. CDR3 length: 13 amino acids. The CDR3 DNA sequence: TGTGCCAGCGAAGACAGGGTGGACACTGAAGCTTTCTTT. Translating it yields CASEDRVDTEAFF.

This clone was detected only once. The chain employs TRBV28 and TRBJ2-7; perhaps TRBD1 as D (6 bases). V shed 5 bases and J shed 1 base, with 9 bases lying between them. The germline CDR1 and CDR2 sequences are MDHEN and SYDVKM. This CDR3 comprises 13 residues. The CDR3: CASSDDRSYEQYF. Here the CDR3 DNA reads TGTGCCAGCAGTGATGACAGGTCCTACGAGCAGTACTTC.

V usage is TRBV5-4 and J usage is TRBJ1-1; possible D gene TRBD1, 6 bases. CDR1 is SGHNT, CDR2 YYREEE, per germline (reference sequence). The CDR3 loop spans 12 amino acids. Trimming took off 5 bases at V and 11 bases at J, with 16 bases between the two ends. CDR3 region: CASRGGQGPAFF. The CDR3 region has the DNA TGTGCCAGCAGGGGGGGGCAGGGACCTGCTTTCTTT.

The chain combines TRBV7-2 with TRBJ2-5, with 9 bases lining up with TRBD2. The CDR3 consists of 16 residues. V was clipped by 3 bases and J by 4 bases; unmatched bases: 9. CDR1 SGHTA and CDR2 FQGNSA come from the germline V gene. The CDR3 reads CASSFRTRGGGETQYF. CDR3 DNA sequence: TGTGCCAGCAGCTTTCGCACGCGGGGGGGCGGAGAGACCCAGTACTTC.

This clone was detected only a few times. The chain joins TRBV6-4 to TRBJ2-2; 11 nucleotides agree with TRBD2. V shed 4 bases and J 2 bases; nucleotides not matched to a gene: 0. Germline CDR1 is MRHNA and CDR2 is SNTAGT. The CDR3 is 15 residues long. The CDR3 nucleotides are TGTGCCAGCAGTGGACTAGCGGGAAACACCGGGGAGCTGTTTTTT. It encodes CASSGLAGNTGELFF.

Written as DNA, the CDR3 is TGCGCCAGCGTCTTGGACAGAATGTACAATGAGCAGTTCTTC. Residues: CASVLDRMYNEQFF. This sequence joins TRBV10-2 and TRBJ2-1; D possibly corresponds to TRBD1 (6 bases). Trimming took 8 bases from V and 4 from J, leaving 15 bases between them. Germline V gene data show CDR1 as WSHSY and CDR2 as SAAADI. The length of the CDR3 is 14 residues.

This chain joins TRBV11-2 and TRBJ2-7, with 11 positions matching TRBD2. V was clipped by 1 base and J by 2 bases; unmatched bases: 7. This CDR3 contains 17 residues. Per germline, CDR1 SGHAT and CDR2 FQNNGV. CDR3 in amino acids: CASSLGSLAGETYEQYF. CDR3 coding DNA: TGTGCCAGCAGCTTAGGCTCACTAGCGGGGGAAACCTACGAGCAGTACTTC.

This chain connects TRBV7-9 to TRBJ2-6; D might be TRBD1 (6 bases). Deletions cut 2 bases from V and 2 bases from J, with 7 bases between. Per germline, CDR1 SEHNR and CDR2 FQNEAQ (reference sequence). The CDR3 length is 15 residues. CDR3 sequence: CASSLPGAGANVLTF. The CDR3 DNA reads TGTGCCAGCAGCTTACCAGGGGCTGGGGCCAACGTCCTGACTTTC.

V and J are TRBV6-5 and TRBJ2-5; 7 bases are a match to TRBD1. The J call could be wrong; TRBJ2-7 is a better fit for the DNA end. The CDR3 runs 13 residues. In germline, CDR1 is MNHEY, CDR2 SVGAGI. The CDR3 is CATGTENSYEQYF. The CDR3 bases are TGTGCCACCGGGACAGAAAACTCCTACGAGCAGTACTTC.

Notes on this clone: Germline and junction disagree at one end, which may indicate a read error. The DNA of the CDR3 is TGTGCCAGCCCACCTGGCGGGTCTAGCGGGGGGGCGGGCACAGATACGCAGTATTTT. This sequence encodes CASPPGGSSGGAGTDTQYF. The V gene is TRBV18, the J gene TRBJ2-3; 12 bases map to TRBD2. The CDR3 extends over 19 amino acids. The V gene's germline CDR1 is KGHSH and CDR2 LQKENI.

This clone showed up just once. This chain connects TRBV6-1 to TRBJ2-7; 9 bases align to TRBD1. V trimming: 1 base; J trimming: 1 base; junction bases outside the gene matches: 2. Germline CDR1 reads MNHNS; CDR2 reads SASEGT. The CDR3 has 15 residues. This CDR3 reads CASSEDGTGSYEQYF. The CDR3 DNA sequence: TGTGCCAGCAGTGAAGACGGGACAGGGTCCTACGAGCAGTACTTC.

The J gene is TRBJ1-2, the V gene TRBV5-1; no clear D. CDR3 length: 11 amino acids. Germline-derived CDR1 and CDR2 are SGHRS and YFSETQ. The V end was cut by 0 bases, the J end by 8 bases, with 5 bases between. CDR3 protein: CASSLDRGYTF. The CDR3 nucleotides read TGCGCCAGCAGCTTGGATCGGGGCTACACCTTC.